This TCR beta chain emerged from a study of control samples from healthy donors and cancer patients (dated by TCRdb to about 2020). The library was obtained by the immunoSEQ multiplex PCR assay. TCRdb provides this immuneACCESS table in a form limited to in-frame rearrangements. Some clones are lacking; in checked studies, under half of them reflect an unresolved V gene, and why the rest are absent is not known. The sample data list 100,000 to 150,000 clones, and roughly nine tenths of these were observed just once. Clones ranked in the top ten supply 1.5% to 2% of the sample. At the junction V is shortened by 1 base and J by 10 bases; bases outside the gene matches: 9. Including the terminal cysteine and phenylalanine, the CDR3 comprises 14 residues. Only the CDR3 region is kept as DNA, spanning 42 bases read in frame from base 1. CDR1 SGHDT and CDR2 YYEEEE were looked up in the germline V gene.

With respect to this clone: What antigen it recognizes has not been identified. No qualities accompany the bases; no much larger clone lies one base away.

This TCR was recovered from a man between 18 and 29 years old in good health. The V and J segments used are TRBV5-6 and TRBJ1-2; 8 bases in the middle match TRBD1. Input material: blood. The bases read TGTGCCAGCAGCTTGTCAGGGGGCGGGGTAGCCTACACCTTC. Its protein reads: CASSLSGGGVAYTF.